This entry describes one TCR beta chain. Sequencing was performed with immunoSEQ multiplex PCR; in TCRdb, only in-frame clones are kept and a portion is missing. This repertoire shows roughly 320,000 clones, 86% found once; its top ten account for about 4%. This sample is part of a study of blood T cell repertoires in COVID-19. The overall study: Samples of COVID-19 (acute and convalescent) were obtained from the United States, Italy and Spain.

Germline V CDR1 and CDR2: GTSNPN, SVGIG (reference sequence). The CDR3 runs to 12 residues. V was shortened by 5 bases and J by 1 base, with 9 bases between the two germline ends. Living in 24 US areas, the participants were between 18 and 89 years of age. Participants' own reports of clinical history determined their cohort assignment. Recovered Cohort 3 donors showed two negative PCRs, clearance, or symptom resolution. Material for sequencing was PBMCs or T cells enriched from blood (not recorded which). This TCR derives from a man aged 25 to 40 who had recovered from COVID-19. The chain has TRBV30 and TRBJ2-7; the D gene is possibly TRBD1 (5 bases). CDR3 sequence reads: CAWLGDSYEQYF. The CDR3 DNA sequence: TGTGCCTGGTTAGGGGATTCCTACGAGCAGTACTTC. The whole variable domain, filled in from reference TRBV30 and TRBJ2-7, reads SQTIHQWPATLVQPVGSPLSLECTVEGTSNPNLYWYRQAAGRGLQLLFYSVGIGQISSEVPQNLSASRPQDRQFILSSKKLLLSDSGFYLCAWLGDSYEQYFGPGTRLTVT.